One and the same sample provided the 5 T cell receptor beta chains below, sequenced in a study of a mutant IDH1 vaccine in newly diagnosed glioma. Specified time point: week 47, end of study. Vaccine doses each comprised 300 ug of mutant IDH1 20-mer peptide, with topical imiquimod. Their antigens are not known. The repertoire was sequenced with immunoSEQ multiplex PCR; TCRdb's copy has only in-frame clones and lacks some. The sample lists 30,000 to 35,000 clones; roughly 90% were seen once. Sequenced material: PBMCs, taken from a glioma patient whose treatment included an IDH1 peptide vaccine. These receptors were obtained from a woman in her thirties or forties with glioma.

The CDR3 DNA sequence: TGCGCCAGCAGCCAAAATGACAGGCAGCCCCAGCATTTT. Its protein product is CASSQNDRQPQHF. V gene TRBV4-1 combines with J gene TRBJ1-5; tentative D call: TRBD1 (6 bases). The CDR3 sequence is 13 residues long. Deletions cut 2 bases from V and 7 bases from J, with 9 bases between. Germline V gene data show CDR1 as MGHRA and CDR2 as YSYEKL.

This clone was recorded once. This chain joins TRBV25-1 and TRBJ1-2; D gene ambiguous. V shed 3 bases and J shed 8 bases, with 13 bases lying between them. CDR1 MGHDK and CDR2 SYGVNS come from the germline V gene. The CDR3 extends over 13 amino acids. DNA of the CDR3: TGTGCCAGCAGTGACGACTTTTCGGTAGGCTACACCTTC. Translated: CASSDDFSVGYTF.

V gene TRBV4-3 combines with J gene TRBJ1-1; D perhaps matches TRBD1 (5 bases). V gave up 0 bases and J gave up 5 bases, with 16 bases separating them. This CDR3 is 16 amino acids long. Germline V gene sequence: CDR1 LGHNA, CDR2 YSLEER. This CDR3 reads CASSQDIQGGFTEAFF. DNA for the CDR3: TGCGCCAGCAGCCAAGATATTCAGGGAGGGTTTACTGAAGCTTTCTTT.

The CDR3 nucleotides are TGTGCCAGCAGCTTATACGGCGGGAGCTCCTACAATGAGCAGTTCTTC. Translating gives CASSLYGGSSYNEQFF. V is TRBV7-9 and J is TRBJ2-1; 7 nucleotides align to TRBD2. Germline V gene lookup returns CDR1 SEHNR and CDR2 FQNEAQ (reference sequence). J gave up 0 bases and V 2 bases, and 4 bases lay outside the gene matches. This CDR3 spans 16 amino acids.

The rearrangement uses TRBV5-4 and TRBJ2-3; either TRBD1 or TRBD2 may fit D (5 bases each). The germline V and J ends were trimmed by 2 bases and 4 bases, with 14 bases remaining between them. This CDR3 region has 15 residues. Germline V lookup: CDR1 SGHNT, CDR2 YYREEE (reference sequence). CDR3 sequence: CASSFWLGESDTQYF. Here the CDR3 DNA reads TGTGCCAGCAGCTTTTGGTTGGGGGAGTCAGATACGCAGTATTTT.